This record looks at one TCR beta chain sequence and its context. Its antigen is undetermined. Profiled with immunoSEQ multiplex PCR; TCRdb holds only in-frame clones, not every one. The sample contains approximately 12,000 clones, 75% to 95% of which appear only once. The data are from a study of OX40 agonist ivuxolimab in advanced cancers. Overall study context: Earlier anti-PD-1, anti-PD-L1 or anti-CTLA-4 therapy was permitted; under 50% had received some.

V lost 4 bases and J 0 bases, leaving 10 bases between the germline ends. The germline V gene encodes CDR1 SGHVS and CDR2 FQNEAQ. This CDR3 is 14 amino acids long. Overall study findings and caveats: Circulating CD4+ and CD8+ T cells showed clonal expansion by week 6 at 0.1 to 3.0 mg/kg.

The TCR originated in an adult with an advanced solid tumor such as melanoma, head and neck, liver or kidney cancer. The sample was CD4+ or CD8+ T cells sorted from blood, taken in a trial of the OX40 agonist ivuxolimab. V and J are TRBV7-8 and TRBJ2-7; D unclear. The CDR3 nucleotides are TGTGCCAGCAGCTCGCGCAAGAACTCCTACGAGCAGTACTTC. Its protein product is CASSSRKNSYEQYF.